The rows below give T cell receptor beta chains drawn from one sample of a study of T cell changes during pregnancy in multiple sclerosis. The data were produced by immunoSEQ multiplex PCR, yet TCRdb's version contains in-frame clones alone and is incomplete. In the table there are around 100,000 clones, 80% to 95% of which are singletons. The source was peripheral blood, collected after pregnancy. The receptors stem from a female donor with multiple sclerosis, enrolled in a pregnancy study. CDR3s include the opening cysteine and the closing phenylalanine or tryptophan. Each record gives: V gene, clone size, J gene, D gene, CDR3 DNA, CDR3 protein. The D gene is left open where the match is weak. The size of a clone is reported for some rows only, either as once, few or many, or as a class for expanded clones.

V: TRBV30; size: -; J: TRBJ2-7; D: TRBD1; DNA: TGTGCCTGGGGACAGGGCCGCTACGAGCAGTACTTC; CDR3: CAWGQGRYEQYF
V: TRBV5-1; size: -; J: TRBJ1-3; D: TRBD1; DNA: TGCGCCAGCAGCTTGCGGCCCGGGACAGGGGGTGACACCATATATTTT; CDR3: CASSLRPGTGGDTIYF
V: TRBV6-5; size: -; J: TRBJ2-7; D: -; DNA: TGTGCCAGCAGTTCTACGGGGAGTGTCTCCTACGAGCAGTACTTC; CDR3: CASSSTGSVSYEQYF
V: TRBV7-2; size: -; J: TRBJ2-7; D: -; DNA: TGTGCCAGCAGCTTAGCTACTAGGAGCAACGAGCAGTACTTC; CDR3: CASSLATRSNEQYF
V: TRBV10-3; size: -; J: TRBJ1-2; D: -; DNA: TGTGCCATCAGAGGAGGGGAATCCTATGGCTACACCTTC; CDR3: CAIRGGESYGYTF
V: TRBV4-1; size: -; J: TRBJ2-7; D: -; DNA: TGCGCCAGCAGCCAGGGACAAGTCGCCTACGAGCAGTACTTC; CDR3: CASSQGQVAYEQYF
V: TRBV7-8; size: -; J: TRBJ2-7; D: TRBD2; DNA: TGTGCCAGCAGCTTAGTAGAGACTAGCGGGATCTCCTACGAGCAGTACTTC; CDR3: CASSLVETSGISYEQYF
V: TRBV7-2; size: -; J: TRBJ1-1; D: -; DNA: TGTGCCAGCAGCTGGCCCAGGGGTTCGACTGAAGCTTTCTTT; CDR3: CASSWPRGSTEAFF
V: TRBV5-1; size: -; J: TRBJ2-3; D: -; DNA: TGCGCCAGCAGCCTCAGACTAATCACAGATACGCAGTATTTT; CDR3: CASSLRLITDTQYF
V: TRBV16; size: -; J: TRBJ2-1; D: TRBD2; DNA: TGTGCCAGCAGTAGGTGGGAGGGCCGCAATGAGCAGTTCTTC; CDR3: CASSRWEGRNEQFF
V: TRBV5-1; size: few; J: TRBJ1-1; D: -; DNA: TGCGCCAGCAGCTTGAGGACAGATAACACTGAAGCTTTCTTT; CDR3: CASSLRTDNTEAFF
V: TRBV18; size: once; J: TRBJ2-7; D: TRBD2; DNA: TGTGCCAGCTCGAAATCCGGGACTATGGGACGGGTCTACGAGCAGTACTTC; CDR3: CASSKSGTMGRVYEQYF
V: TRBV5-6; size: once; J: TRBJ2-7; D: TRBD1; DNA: TGTGCCAGCAGCTGGCCGGGACAGGGTGGACGCGAGCAGTACTTC; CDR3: CASSWPGQGGREQYF
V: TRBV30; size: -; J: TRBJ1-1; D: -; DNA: TGTGCCTGGAGTGTGGGGGCGGCTGAAGCTTTCTTT; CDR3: CAWSVGAAEAFF